This TCR beta chain was identified in a study of prognosis after radiotherapy for stage I lung cancer. The CDR3 contains 15 residues. Germline assignment: CDR1 MNHGY and CDR2 SVAAGI. The V end lost 6 bases, the J end lost 9 bases, and 18 bases lay between the germline ends. This clonotype is labeled as medium-sized. CDR3 of TCR beta was amplified from genomic DNA via a two-round multiplex PCR. Individual primers that were specific to each TRBV and TRBJ gene served in first-round PCR. TCRdb re-derived calls from the multiplex PCR reads in MiXCR, one entry per CDR3 protein. The table lists over 11,000 distinct CDR3 sequences, 25% to 30% of them singletons.

This chain links TRBV6-9 with TRBJ1-6; D might be TRBD1 (6 bases). This receptor was identified in a donor over 45 with non-small cell lung cancer. The sequences come from PBMCs, collected before or after stereotactic body radiation therapy (not recorded which). The CDR3 loop reads CASREWGRGTSPLHF. In nucleotides, the CDR3 is TGTGCCAGCAGAGAATGGGGGCGCGGAACTTCACCCCTCCACTTT.